A single sample is the source of the 28 T cell receptor beta chains below, sequenced in a study of post-analysis software for immune sequencing data. Study findings and constraints: Several TRBV segments occurring more often in patients than controls included TRBV5-6, TRBV5-1 and TRBV20-1.

Each TCR beta cDNA library carried unique molecular identifiers. TCRdb reprocessed the PCR reads with MiXCR, giving one entry per CDR3 protein. The profile covers about 540,000 distinct CDR3 sequences, with around a third appearing a single time and approximately 6% taken by the ten largest. These TCRs' antigens remain unknown. Source material: blood. The receptors were gathered from a girl between 2 and 17 years old with multiple sclerosis.

In its sample, this clonotype was seen a few times. The chain carries TRBV3-1 and TRBJ2-5, with a possible D match to TRBD2 (5 bases). V was trimmed by 0 bases and J by 2 bases, leaving 13 bases between them. CDR3 length: 16 residues. CDR1 LGHDT and CDR2 YNNKEL come from the germline V gene (reference sequence). The CDR3 coding sequence is TGTGCCAGCAGCCAAGACGGAGGCAGGATTCAAGAGACCCAGTACTTC. It is translated as CASSQDGGRIQETQYF.

This clonotype was counted only a few times. The chain uses TRBV6-1 and TRBJ2-3; 7 positions agree with TRBD1. The germline gives CDR1 MNHNS, CDR2 SASEGT. The CDR3 consists of 14 residues. The J segment lost 1 base and the V segment lost 3 bases, leaving 1 base of the junction unmatched. The CDR3 region has the DNA TGTGCCAGCAGTGATGGACAGGGCACAGATACGCAGTATTTT. This sequence encodes CASSDGQGTDTQYF.

The chain uses TRBV12-3 or TRBV12-4 and TRBJ1-1, with 8 bases identical to TRBD1. Germline trimming cut 4 bases from V and 4 bases from J; bases unmatched to any gene: 8. CDR3 length equals 15 residues. The CDR3 coding sequence is TGTGCCAGCAGTTCGACCACGGACAGGGCCACTGAAGCTTTCTTT. This sequence encodes CASSSTTDRATEAFF.

The chain carries TRBV12-3 or TRBV12-4 and TRBJ2-3; D remains ambiguous. This CDR3 has 15 residues. V was trimmed by 4 bases and J by 0 bases, leaving 11 bases between them. The CDR3 sequence: CASSSRLVSTDTQYF. The CDR3 DNA follows: TGTGCCAGCAGTTCCCGACTCGTCAGCACAGATACGCAGTATTTT.

V gene TRBV3-1 combines with J gene TRBJ2-3; TRBD2 matches at 14 bases. The CDR3 is 17 amino acids. J was trimmed by 7 bases and V by 4 bases; bases with no gene match: 10. In germline, CDR1 is LGHDT, CDR2 YNNKEL (reference sequence). The CDR3 DNA follows: TGTGCCAGCAGCCTTCGGACTAGCGGGGGGTACGGAAATACGCAGTATTTT. Protein sequence: CASSLRTSGGYGNTQYF.

The chain employs TRBV7-8 and TRBJ1-3; unclear D gene. The CDR3 spans 13 residues. Trimming left V 5 bases short and J 1 base short, with 6 bases between. Germline CDR1 and CDR2: SGHVS and FQNEAQ. As DNA, the CDR3 is TGTGCCAGCAGCGAAAGGTCTGGAAACACCATATATTTT. Amino acid sequence: CASSERSGNTIYF.

The V and J genes are TRBV3-1 and TRBJ2-4; D is uncertain. Trimming cost V 2 bases and J 13 bases, with 12 bases left between them. Germline-derived CDR1 and CDR2 are LGHDT and YNNKEL (reference sequence). The CDR3 is 12 amino acids. CDR3 sequence (DNA): TGTGCCAGCAGCCAACCAGGCTTGGGGCAGTACTTC. Its protein product is CASSQPGLGQYF.

This clonotype was counted a few times. The chain employs TRBV7-9 and TRBJ1-5; tentatively, D is TRBD1 (5 bases). Germline lookup yields CDR1 SEHNR and CDR2 FQNEAQ (reference sequence). Trimming shortened V by 4 bases and J by 6 bases, and 13 bases separated the two germline ends. The CDR3 extends over 14 amino acids. The CDR3 reads CASSSQGVVQPQHF. The CDR3 DNA reads as TGTGCCAGCAGCTCCCAAGGGGTGGTTCAGCCCCAGCATTTT.

The CDR3 DNA sequence: TGTGCCAGCCTATGGGGAGGGAGAGGTGGCTACACCTTC. It specifies CASLWGGRGGYTF. The chain combines TRBV12-3 or TRBV12-4 with TRBJ1-2; D remains ambiguous. V was pared by 8 bases and J by 7 bases, with 17 bases between. This CDR3 has 13 amino acids.

This clonotype has just a few counts. This sequence joins TRBV6-5 and TRBJ2-1; 7 bases line up with TRBD1. Germline CDR1 is MNHEY and CDR2 is SVGAGI. The CDR3 has 12 amino acids. V shed 5 bases, J shed 12 bases, and the junction held 7 bases outside the gene matches. The CDR3 reads CASSQPWDRQFF. The CDR3 bases are TGTGCCAGCAGTCAACCATGGGACAGGCAGTTCTTC.

The chain has TRBV10-3 and TRBJ1-6; no clear D gene. CDR3 length equals 18 residues. Per germline, CDR1 ENHRY and CDR2 SYGVKD. Trimming took 0 bases from V and 0 from J, leaving 12 bases between them. The CDR3 bases are TGTGCCATCAGTGAGTCACAGTCCCTAAGCTCCTATAATTCACCCCTCCACTTT. Encoded protein: CAISESQSLSSYNSPLHF.

There are a few counts of this clonotype. The chain links TRBV10-1 to TRBJ2-1, with a possible D match to TRBD1 (6 bases). The CDR3 spans 15 residues. V gave up 2 bases and J gave up 7 bases, with 15 bases separating them. Germline-derived CDR1 and CDR2 are WNHNN and SYGVQD (reference sequence). CDR3 bases: TGCGCCAGCAGTGAGGGGGCCCAGGGGTCAAATGAGCAGTTCTTC. This sequence encodes CASSEGAQGSNEQFF.

V and J are TRBV29-1 and TRBJ2-1; D is unresolved. Looked up from germline, CDR1 is SQVTM and CDR2 is ANQGSEA. The CDR3 sequence is 15 residues long. The V end was cut by 6 bases, the J end by 1 base, with 16 bases between. The CDR3 sequence: CSVVKIVGSYNEQFF. The CDR3 DNA is TGCAGCGTCGTGAAGATAGTTGGGTCCTACAATGAGCAGTTCTTC.

The V and J genes are TRBV24-1 and TRBJ2-3, with 7 bases matching TRBD2. With 1 base clipped from V and 3 bases from J, the junction kept 6 bases outside the gene matches. The length of the CDR3 is 16 residues. From germline, CDR1 is KGHDR and CDR2 SFDVKD. The CDR3 sequence: CATSDLGGGGTDTQYF. CDR3 DNA sequence: TGTGCCACCAGTGATTTAGGTGGGGGGGGAACAGATACGCAGTATTTT.

The chain uses TRBV29-1 and TRBJ2-5, with 7 bases aligning to TRBD1. The DNA end lines up better with TRBJ2-7; the J call may be wrong. The CDR3 extends over 14 amino acids. The germline CDR1 and CDR2 sequences are SQVTM and ANQGSEA. The CDR3 is CSAAQGVPLREQYF. DNA of the CDR3: TGCAGCGCTGCCCAGGGGGTCCCCCTGCGCGAGCAGTACTTC.

The rearrangement links TRBV12-3 or TRBV12-4 to TRBJ2-5; 8 nucleotides match TRBD1. V dropped 6 bases and J dropped 5; count of bases not matched to a gene: 11. This CDR3 comprises 15 residues. CDR3 nucleotide sequence: TGTGCCAGCAGCGAGGACAGGGCCGACCGGGAGACCCAGTACTTC. It yields the protein CASSEDRADRETQYF.

The chain carries TRBV5-4 and TRBJ2-1; 9 bases are a match to TRBD2. CDR1 is SGHNT and CDR2 is YYREEE in the germline V gene (reference sequence). The CDR3 totals 15 residues. After removal of 2 bases from V and 4 bases from J, the junction contained 4 bases not matched to a gene. CDR3 in amino acids: CASSFSSGAYNEQFF. The CDR3 nucleotides are TGTGCCAGCAGCTTTTCTAGCGGGGCATACAATGAGCAGTTCTTC.

The chain employs TRBV7-2 and TRBJ1-1, with D maybe TRBD1 (5 bases). Deletions cut 3 bases from V and 12 bases from J, with 17 bases between. CDR1 and CDR2 (germline): SGHTA, FQGNSA. CDR3 length: 13 amino acids. The CDR3 coding sequence is TGTGCCAGCAGCTTCCCACAGGATCCGGGGACTTTCTTT. It encodes CASSFPQDPGTFF.

This clonotype was found many times. The genes are TRBV7-8 and TRBJ2-1; D possibly corresponds to TRBD1 (6 bases). The CDR3 runs to 12 residues. The germline V gene has CDR1 SGHVS and CDR2 FQNEAQ. Trimming shortened V by 10 bases and J by 2 bases, and 9 bases separated the two germline ends. CDR3 DNA sequence: TGTGCCACCAGGGGACCCTACAATGAGCAGTTCTTC. It is translated as CATRGPYNEQFF.

This clonotype was seen more than once but under ten times. The V gene is TRBV7-3, the J gene TRBJ2-7, with TRBD2 matching 11 bases. V was pared by 6 bases and J by 2 bases, with 3 bases of the junction left unmatched. This CDR3 spans 14 amino acids. Germline loops: CDR1 SGHTA, CDR2 FQGTGA. The CDR3 bases are TGTGCCAGCAGGAAGACTAGCGGGGCCTACGAGCAGTACTTC. Protein sequence: CASRKTSGAYEQYF.

A few counts support this clonotype. V gene TRBV6-6 combines with J gene TRBJ1-2; 7 bases are a match to TRBD1. V trimming: 5 bases; J trimming: 3 bases; junction bases outside the gene matches: 3. The CDR3 sequence is 13 residues long. Per germline, CDR1 MNHNY and CDR2 SVGAGI (reference sequence). The CDR3 DNA reads as TGTGCCAGCAGTGCCACAGGGGACTATGGCTACACCTTC. Protein product: CASSATGDYGYTF.

A few counts support this clonotype. The rearrangement joins TRBV7-2 to TRBJ2-5; 10 bases are shared with TRBD2. This CDR3 has 17 residues. Trimming cost V 1 base and J 4 bases; bases outside gene matches: 9. Per germline, CDR1 SGHTA and CDR2 FQGNSA. CDR3 in amino acids: CASSLGAQRGGRETQYF. The CDR3, as DNA: TGTGCCAGCAGCTTAGGAGCCCAGCGGGGGGGCCGAGAGACCCAGTACTTC. The full variable domain, rest sourced from reference TRBV7-2 and TRBJ2-5, is GAGVSQSPSNKVTEKGKDVELRCDPISGHTALYWYRQSLGQGLEFLIYFQGNSAPDKSGLPSDRFSAERTGGSVSTLTIQRTQQEDSAVYLCASSLGAQRGGRETQYFGPGTRLLVL.

This chain joins TRBV12-3 or TRBV12-4 and TRBJ2-5; D is perhaps TRBD2 (6 bases). The J call is doubtful: the DNA matches TRBJ2-7 better. The CDR3 has 16 residues. The CDR3 DNA follows: TGTGCCAGTGCGGCACTCGGCGGGGCCTCCTCCTACGAGCAGTACTTC. Translating it yields CASAALGGASSYEQYF.

The chain has TRBV20-1 and TRBJ2-1; 7 nucleotides line up with TRBD2. Per the germline V gene, CDR1 is DFQATT and CDR2 is SNEGSKA (reference sequence). The CDR3 has 16 residues. Trimming took 0 bases from V and 4 from J; bases not matched to a gene: 9. CDR3 residues: CSARDSPSGGYNEQFF. The CDR3 DNA sequence: TGCAGTGCTAGAGATTCGCCTAGCGGAGGATACAATGAGCAGTTCTTC.

V gene TRBV5-6 combines with J gene TRBJ2-5; 8 nucleotides align to TRBD1. This CDR3 is built from 16 residues. V shed 2 bases and J 5 bases; nucleotides not matched to a gene: 11. Per germline, CDR1 SGHDT and CDR2 YYEEEE. CDR3 DNA: TGTGCCAGCAGCTTCATGACAGGGGCCACGGGGGAGACCCAGTACTTC. Translation gives CASSFMTGATGETQYF.

This clonotype was observed a few times. The V and J genes are TRBV10-3 and TRBJ2-5, with TRBD2 identical over 8 bases. This CDR3 is built from 15 residues. The germline CDR1 and CDR2 sequences are ENHRY and SYGVKD. V shed 4 bases and J 1 base; nucleotides not matched to a gene: 5. The CDR3 DNA follows: TGTGCCATCAGTGCGCAGCGGGGGACCCAAGAGACCCAGTACTTC. It encodes CAISAQRGTQETQYF.

In its sample, this clonotype was seen a few times. This rearrangement joins TRBV6-4 to TRBJ1-2; D may be TRBD1 (5 bases). V was clipped by 7 bases and J by 0 bases, with 15 bases between them. The CDR3 totals 15 residues. CDR1 and CDR2 from the germline V gene are MRHNA and SNTAGT. The DNA of the CDR3 is TGTGCCAGCACTCCCAATGGGGGAACTAACTATGGCTACACCTTC. This codes for CASTPNGGTNYGYTF.

This clonotype appeared a few times. DNA of the CDR3: TGTGCCAGCAGTGAACTCGTAGTCCAGCATTTT. Protein: CASSELVVQHF. The genes are TRBV6-1 and TRBJ1-5; no firm D call. Germline loops: CDR1 MNHNS, CDR2 SASEGT. The V and J ends lost 2 bases and 12 bases respectively, with 8 bases between them. There are 11 residues in the CDR3.